A selection of T cell receptor beta chains follows, all from one sample in a study of blood T cell repertoires in COVID-19. TCRdb's table, derived via immunoSEQ multiplex PCR, lists solely in-frame clones and lacks some. The repertoire holds 80,000 or so clones, 80% to 90% seen once, with over 15% in the top ten. The sample was peripheral blood. The receptor set was obtained from a woman between 55 and 75 years old with acute or convalescent COVID-19. Both conserved end residues are part of each CDR3. A D gene is named only where the DNA matches it firmly. Clone size is stated in some rows and not others, as once, few, many or a class when expanded.

CDR3aa: CSVGPSSGYTEAFF
CDR3nt: TGCAGCGTGGGCCCGAGCTCGGGATACACTGAAGCTTTCTTT
j_gene: TRBJ1-1
d_gene: .
v_gene: TRBV29-1
abundance: .

CDR3aa: CASSPRDRAFFSGNTIYF
CDR3nt: TGTGCCAGCAGTCCGAGGGACAGGGCTTTTTTCTCTGGAAACACCATATATTTT
j_gene: TRBJ1-3
d_gene: TRBD1
v_gene: TRBV3-1/TRBV3-2
abundance: .

CDR3aa: CASSMRQGFNEKLFF
CDR3nt: TGTGCCAGCAGCATGAGACAGGGCTTTAATGAAAAACTGTTTTTT
j_gene: TRBJ1-4
d_gene: TRBD1
v_gene: TRBV11-2
abundance: few

CDR3aa: CASRDTVEAFF
CDR3nt: TGTGCCAGCAGGGACACGGTCGAAGCTTTCTTT
j_gene: TRBJ1-1
d_gene: .
v_gene: TRBV12-3/TRBV12-4
abundance: .

CDR3aa: CASRRTGAYGYTF
CDR3nt: TGTGCCAGCAGACGGACAGGGGCCTATGGCTACACCTTC
j_gene: TRBJ1-2
d_gene: TRBD1
v_gene: TRBV6-5
abundance: .

CDR3aa: CASSELGNRGKNIQYF
CDR3nt: TGTGCCAGCAGTGAACTCGGGAACAGGGGCAAAAACATTCAGTACTTC
j_gene: TRBJ2-4
d_gene: TRBD1
v_gene: TRBV6-1
abundance: .

CDR3aa: CASTKNTGFNEKLFF
CDR3nt: TGTGCCAGCACCAAAAATACGGGTTTTAATGAAAAACTGTTTTTT
j_gene: TRBJ1-4
d_gene: .
v_gene: TRBV2
abundance: .

CDR3aa: CASSFGTGLQYEQYF
CDR3nt: TGTGCCAGCAGCTTTGGGACAGGGCTTCAATACGAGCAGTACTTC
j_gene: TRBJ2-7
d_gene: TRBD1
v_gene: TRBV7-2
abundance: .

CDR3aa: CASSFGTSGNTIYF
CDR3nt: TGCGCCAGCAGCTTCGGGACATCCGGAAACACCATATATTTT
j_gene: TRBJ1-3
d_gene: .
v_gene: TRBV5-1
abundance: .

CDR3aa: CASMFRGLSSSTDTQYF
CDR3nt: TGTGCCAGTATGTTTCGAGGACTTTCTTCTAGCACAGATACGCAGTATTTT
j_gene: TRBJ2-3
d_gene: .
v_gene: TRBV19
abundance: .

CDR3aa: CASSWGQGATLNTEAFF
CDR3nt: TGTGCCAGCAGCTGGGGACAGGGGGCCACATTGAACACTGAAGCTTTCTTT
j_gene: TRBJ1-1
d_gene: TRBD1
v_gene: TRBV5-4
abundance: .

CDR3aa: CASSLYRSPGQGATEAFF
CDR3nt: TGTGCCAGCAGCTTATATCGAAGCCCGGGACAGGGGGCCACTGAAGCTTTCTTT
j_gene: TRBJ1-1
d_gene: TRBD1
v_gene: TRBV13
abundance: .

CDR3aa: CASSFRVTEAFF
CDR3nt: TGTGCCAGCAGCTTCAGGGTTACTGAAGCTTTCTTT
j_gene: TRBJ1-1
d_gene: .
v_gene: TRBV5-6
abundance: .

CDR3aa: CASSQFRDRQPQHF
CDR3nt: TGTGCCAGCAGCCAATTCAGGGATCGCCAGCCCCAGCATTTT
j_gene: TRBJ1-5
d_gene: .
v_gene: TRBV7-2
abundance: .